These 31 T cell receptor beta chains originate from one sample sequenced in a study of shared clonotypes between healthy human individuals. TCRdb keeps only in-frame clones here, not all; method: immunoSEQ multiplex PCR. The sample carries 2 million to 2.5 million clones, approximately 93% recorded once. What was sequenced was naive CD4+ T cells from PBMCs. Subset given: CD45RA+ positively selected. The receptors stem from a young man in good health. Some clones in this sample may be carry-over from other donors' samples.

This clone was detected once. The genes are TRBV19 and TRBJ2-4; weak D call: TRBD2 (7 bases). The CDR3 has 16 amino acids. CDR1 and CDR2 from the germline V gene are LNHDA and SQIVND (reference sequence). The germline V and J ends were trimmed by 3 bases and 0 bases, with 12 bases remaining between them. The CDR3 DNA reads TGTGCCAGTAGTATGGCGGGGGCGATAGCCAAAAACATTCAGTACTTC. This codes for CASSMAGAIAKNIQYF.

This rearrangement joins TRBV6-5 to TRBJ1-4; 7 nucleotides line up with TRBD1. The V gene end was trimmed by 0 bases and the J gene end by 12 bases; junction bases not matched to a gene: 10. Germline CDR1 and CDR2: MNHEY and SVGAGI. This CDR3 contains 15 residues. CDR3 nucleotides: TGTGCCAGCAGTTACTCACGACAGGGCAAACTGGAACTGTTTTTT. Translated: CASSYSRQGKLELFF.

The V and J genes are TRBV15 and TRBJ2-2, with TRBD2 identical over 11 bases. With V trimmed by 1 base and J by 9 bases, 4 bases remained unmatched. Germline CDR1 LNHNV, CDR2 YYDKDF (reference sequence). The CDR3 runs to 15 residues. The CDR3 region is CATSRVLAGVRELFF. The CDR3, as DNA: TGTGCCACCAGCAGAGTACTAGCGGGAGTGCGGGAGCTGTTTTTT.

This rearrangement joins TRBV21-1 to TRBJ1-5; the table's D call TRBD1 went unverified against the DNA. TRBV21-1 is classified as a pseudogene. The length of the CDR3 is 15 residues. In DNA, the CDR3 is TGTGCCAGCAGCAAAGATGGCAGGGTCAATCAGCCCCAGCATTTT. This codes for CASSKDGRVNQPQHF.

For the CDR3, the DNA is TGTGCCACCAGCAGAGAGGCCCGGGCTAGCGGGTTCTACGAGCAGTACTTC. Its translation: CATSREARASGFYEQYF. V usage is TRBV15 and J usage is TRBJ2-7, with 8 bases lining up with TRBD2. Trimming cost V 0 bases and J 3 bases; bases outside gene matches: 10. This CDR3 is 17 amino acids long. Looked up from germline, CDR1 is LNHNV and CDR2 is YYDKDF (reference sequence).

This clone came up once. The rearrangement links TRBV28 to TRBJ1-2, with TRBD1 as a possible D gene (5 bases). The CDR3 is made up of 14 amino acids. CDR1 is MDHEN and CDR2 is SYDVKM in the germline V gene. Trimming took off 4 bases at V and 8 bases at J, with 17 bases between the two ends. This CDR3 reads CASSSPRTGGGYTF. The CDR3 nucleotides are TGTGCCAGCAGTTCGCCTCGAACCGGGGGAGGCTACACCTTC.

V and J are TRBV5-4 and TRBJ1-4; D is unclear. Germline assignment: CDR1 SGHNT and CDR2 YYREEE (reference sequence). This CDR3 contains 15 residues. With 3 bases removed from V and 8 bases from J, the gap between germline ends came to 17 bases. The CDR3 sequence is CASSSPGKGSEKLFF. CDR3 in DNA: TGTGCCAGCAGCTCGCCGGGCAAGGGTTCGGAAAAACTGTTTTTT.

The V gene is TRBV6-6, the J gene TRBJ1-5, with D possibly matching TRBD1 (5 bases). The CDR3 covers 15 residues. Germline CDR1 reads MNHNY; CDR2 reads SVGAGI (reference sequence). Deletions cut 6 bases from V and 6 bases from J, with 18 bases between. The chain's CDR3 is CASRDFRALGQPQHF. As DNA, the CDR3 is TGTGCCAGCAGAGACTTCAGGGCATTAGGTCAGCCCCAGCATTTT.

The chain links TRBV29-1 to TRBJ1-1; the D is unclear. CDR3 size: 13 residues. The V end lost 6 bases, the J end lost 1 base, and 12 bases lay between the germline ends. CDR1 SQVTM and CDR2 ANQGSEA come from the germline V gene. CDR3 amino acids: CSVVGNRNTEAFF. DNA for the CDR3: TGCAGCGTCGTTGGCAATCGGAACACTGAAGCTTTCTTT.

The chain couples TRBV27 to TRBJ2-7; TRBD1 matches 8 bases. V was clipped by 10 bases and J by 6 bases; unmatched bases: 11. Germline CDR1 is MNHEY and CDR2 is SMNVEV (reference sequence). The CDR3 consists of 13 residues. CDR3 sequence: CATAQGAFREQYF. CDR3 coding DNA: TGTGCCACGGCCCAGGGGGCGTTTCGCGAGCAGTACTTC.

The chain has TRBV19 and TRBJ2-1, with 7 nucleotides matching TRBD2. From germline, CDR1 is LNHDA and CDR2 SQIVND (reference sequence). The V gene end was trimmed by 4 bases and the J gene end by 5 bases; junction bases not matched to a gene: 14. There are 17 residues in the CDR3. The CDR3 loop reads CASSTGRDYSWNNEQFF. The DNA for the CDR3 is TGTGCCAGTAGTACGGGCCGGGACTACAGTTGGAACAATGAGCAGTTCTTC.

The J gene is TRBJ2-1, the V gene TRBV6-1; a weak D match, TRBD2 (6 bases). V lost 4 bases and J 3 bases, leaving 16 bases between the germline ends. This CDR3 has 16 amino acids. Germline CDR1 reads MNHNS; CDR2 reads SASEGT. The CDR3 region has the DNA TGTGCCAGCAGTGCCCACATAGCGGAGAACTACAATGAGCAGTTCTTC. Residues: CASSAHIAENYNEQFF.

The gene calls are TRBV15 and TRBJ2-7; 8 nucleotides line up with TRBD2. Trimming removed 1 base from V and 2 bases from J; junction bases left unmatched: 4. Germline V CDR1 and CDR2: LNHNV, YYDKDF (reference sequence). This CDR3 is 15 amino acids long. This chain's CDR3 is CATSRGGLETYEQYF. The CDR3, as DNA: TGTGCCACCAGCAGAGGGGGACTAGAGACCTACGAGCAGTACTTC.

The V call is TRBV2, the J call TRBJ1-3; 9 bases are shared with TRBD1. Trimming at V came to 6 bases and at J to 2 bases, leaving 5 bases not matched to a gene. The V gene's germline CDR1 is SNHLY and CDR2 FYNNEI. This CDR3 is built from 15 residues. The CDR3 DNA reads as TGTGCCAGCAGCAAACAGGGGGCGGCTGGAAACACCATATATTTT. Translation: CASSKQGAAGNTIYF.

The chain employs TRBV5-1 and TRBJ2-7; a possible D gene is TRBD2 (6 bases). Trimming cost V 0 bases and J 2 bases, with 15 bases left between them. Germline loops: CDR1 SGHRS, CDR2 YFSETQ. This CDR3 region has 16 residues. The CDR3 protein is CASSLGFAGTAYEQYF. CDR3 DNA sequence: TGCGCCAGCAGCTTGGGGTTTGCGGGAACCGCCTACGAGCAGTACTTC.

The chain couples TRBV28 to TRBJ1-1; D uncertain. Trimming shortened V by 5 bases and J by 3 bases, and 10 bases separated the two germline ends. The CDR3 covers 13 residues. CDR1 is MDHEN and CDR2 is SYDVKM in the germline V gene. The CDR3 region is CASSEPPDTEAFF. The CDR3 DNA is TGTGCCAGCAGTGAACCCCCGGACACTGAAGCTTTCTTT.

This clone was observed a single time. The V and J genes are TRBV5-4 and TRBJ2-3; no clear D gene. The CDR3 extends over 15 amino acids. Germline V lookup: CDR1 SGHNT, CDR2 YYREEE (reference sequence). V lost 4 bases, J lost 1 base, and 13 bases lay in between. The CDR3 bases are TGTGCCAGCAGCGACCGGGCCATACGCACAGATACGCAGTATTTT. It encodes CASSDRAIRTDTQYF.

V usage is TRBV4-1 and J usage is TRBJ2-7, with 11 bases matching TRBD2. The germline V gene encodes CDR1 MGHRA and CDR2 YSYEKL. V gave up 2 bases and J gave up 2 bases; unmatched junction bases: 17. This CDR3 contains 20 residues. The CDR3 nucleotides are TGCGCCAGCAGCCAATTTGCAGGACTAGCGGGCGCATCATCTCCCTACGAGCAGTACTTC. Amino acid sequence: CASSQFAGLAGASSPYEQYF.

This chain connects TRBV2 to TRBJ2-1, with 8 bases fitting TRBD1. Germline V lookup: CDR1 SNHLY, CDR2 FYNNEI. J lost 1 base, V lost 5 bases, and 4 bases had no gene match. The CDR3 runs to 15 residues. DNA of the CDR3: TGTGCCAGCAGTCTCCAGGGGGCGTCCTACAATGAGCAGTTCTTC. Translated, it gives CASSLQGASYNEQFF.

V and J are TRBV5-4 and TRBJ2-6; the D call may be TRBD1 or TRBD2 (5 bases each). CDR3 length: 18 amino acids. Trimming left V 5 bases short and J 0 bases short, with 18 bases between. The V gene's germline CDR1 is SGHNT and CDR2 YYREEE (reference sequence). The CDR3 coding sequence is TGTGCCAGCAGTCACCTCCGGGACGGATACTCTGGGGCCAACGTCCTGACTTTC. Protein product: CASSHLRDGYSGANVLTF.

The rearrangement joins TRBV10-1 to TRBJ2-7; 12 nucleotides match TRBD2. The CDR3 runs 18 residues. V shed 8 bases, J shed 0 bases, and the junction held 14 bases outside the gene matches. Germline values: CDR1 WNHNN, CDR2 SYGVQD (reference sequence). The CDR3 DNA sequence: TGCGCCAGCCTATATAAACCGGGACTAGCGGGTTTCTCCTACGAGCAGTACTTC. Protein product: CASLYKPGLAGFSYEQYF.

This chain links TRBV18 with TRBJ2-5, with no clear D. The CDR3 loop spans 15 amino acids. Per the germline V gene, CDR1 is KGHSH and CDR2 is LQKENI. The ends were cut back, 2 bases at V and 2 bases at J, with 12 bases in the middle. The CDR3 region is CASSPGWPTQETQYF. As DNA, the CDR3 is TGTGCCAGCTCACCAGGGTGGCCCACTCAAGAGACCCAGTACTTC.

The genes are TRBV27 and TRBJ1-2; D is uncertain. With 10 bases removed from V and 5 bases from J, the gap between germline ends came to 20 bases. The CDR3 spans 14 residues. Germline V gene data show CDR1 as MNHEY and CDR2 as SMNVEV (reference sequence). CDR3 residues: CATRQAGSFYGYTF. DNA of the CDR3: TGTGCCACCCGGCAGGCCGGCTCCTTTTATGGCTACACCTTC.

The genes are TRBV2 and TRBJ2-1; 10 positions match TRBD2. V gave up 4 bases and J gave up 3 bases; unmatched junction bases: 3. The CDR3 extends over 15 amino acids. The V gene's germline CDR1 is SNHLY and CDR2 FYNNEI. In DNA form, the CDR3 reads TGTGCCAGCAGTGGGACTAGCGGCTACTACAATGAGCAGTTCTTC. Amino acid sequence: CASSGTSGYYNEQFF.

With respect to this clone: This CDR3 is also generated by other DNA sequences in the sample. The chain carries TRBV2 and TRBJ2-5; possibly TRBD2 for D (5 bases). The V end lost 4 bases, the J end lost 4 bases, and 13 bases lay between the germline ends. The CDR3 extends over 14 amino acids. Germline CDR1 reads SNHLY; CDR2 reads FYNNEI. CDR3 in amino acids: CASSVGSAGETQYF. For the CDR3, the DNA is TGTGCCAGCAGTGTCGGTAGTGCGGGAGAGACCCAGTACTTC.

The CDR3 DNA follows: TGCGCCAGCAGCCAAGTCGGGACAGGGACCTACACCTTC. This translates into CASSQVGTGTYTF. This sequence joins TRBV4-1 and TRBJ1-2; 9 nucleotides align to TRBD1. The CDR3 spans 13 residues. Germline loops: CDR1 MGHRA, CDR2 YSYEKL. Unmatched junction bases numbered 4, after V lost 1 base and J lost 10 bases.

The chain joins TRBV5-4 to TRBJ2-7; 7 bases are shared with TRBD1. V dropped 2 bases and J dropped 2; count of bases not matched to a gene: 1. CDR1 and CDR2 from the germline V gene are SGHNT and YYREEE (reference sequence). This CDR3 contains 13 residues. The CDR3 here is CASSFDRAYEQYF. The CDR3 DNA is TGTGCCAGCAGCTTTGACAGGGCCTACGAGCAGTACTTC.

The rearrangement uses TRBV5-4 and TRBJ2-1, with a possible D match to TRBD2 (6 bases). CDR3 length equals 11 residues. V dropped 7 bases and J dropped 8 bases, with 10 bases sitting between them. Germline assignment: CDR1 SGHNT and CDR2 YYREEE (reference sequence). This CDR3 reads CASWRGDEQFF. For the CDR3, the DNA is TGTGCCAGCTGGCGCGGGGATGAGCAGTTCTTC.

This chain connects TRBV6-1 to TRBJ2-7; D may correspond to TRBD1 or TRBD2 (7 bases each). The length of the CDR3 is 15 residues. V shed 7 bases and J shed 6 bases, with 22 bases lying between them. Germline lookup yields CDR1 MNHNS and CDR2 SASEGT. As DNA, the CDR3 is TGTGCCAGCACCCTCAAGGGAGGGGGCGCGAGCGAGCAGTACTTC. Encoded protein: CASTLKGGGASEQYF.

This chain joins TRBV7-9 and TRBJ2-5, with 11 bases lining up with TRBD2. CDR3 length: 14 amino acids. Trimming cost V 5 bases and J 5 bases; bases outside gene matches: 4. The germline gives CDR1 SEHNR, CDR2 FQNEAQ (reference sequence). CDR3 nucleotide sequence: TGTGCCAGCAGCGGGGGACTAGCGGAGGAGACCCAGTACTTC. Translation: CASSGGLAEETQYF.

About this clone itself: The same CDR3 also results from other DNA sequences found in this sample. The chain employs TRBV7-3 and TRBJ2-7, with 7 bases matching TRBD2. Looked up from germline, CDR1 is SGHTA and CDR2 is FQGTGA. The CDR3 has 14 amino acids. The V and J ends lost 5 bases and 1 base, in that order; junction bases with no gene match: 5. In DNA form, the CDR3 reads TGTGCCAGCAGCCCTGGACTAGGATCCTACGAGCAGTACTTC. This sequence encodes CASSPGLGSYEQYF.